This T cell receptor beta chain was sequenced for a study of CD8 T cells in ankylosing spondylitis. TCRdb reprocessed the 5' RACE reads with MiXCR, giving one entry per CDR3 protein. The sample lists 250,000 to 350,000 distinct CDR3 sequences, less than 10% occurring once. Study-wide results and caveats: What appeared characteristic of ankylosing spondylitis blood was a TCR beta motif of eight or nine highly homologous variants.

This clonotype was seen a handful of times. What it recognizes is unknown. The CDR3 contains 11 residues. Germline CDR1 reads DFQATT; CDR2 reads SNEGSKA (reference sequence). V shed 0 bases and J shed 6 bases, with 6 bases lying between them. The source of this sequence is a male donor with ankylosing spondylitis. Specimen: blood, either unsorted or a sorted T cell fraction (not recorded which). The chain combines TRBV20-1 with TRBJ2-7; D remains unclear. The CDR3 DNA sequence: TGCAGTGCTAGAGACTTAGGCGAGCAGTACTTC. Translated, it gives CSARDLGEQYF.